Sequencing of this T cell receptor (beta chain) was carried out in a study of CD8+CD57+ T cells in acquired aplastic anemia (dated by TCRdb to the late 2010s). Context from the whole study: On average, sorted CD4+ and CD8+ cells yielded about 3 ug of extracted DNA, with a range of about 0.19 to 30 ug. A CD8+CD57+ expansion meant a frequency higher than the mean frequency seen in healthy subjects.

This clonotype occurred many times. Its specific antigen is unknown. Qualities for individual bases were not recorded, and no much larger clone is one base off. Patients chosen for sequencing had shown expansion of CD8+CD57+ cells by flow cytometry. Severe acquired aplastic anemia was diagnosed in all patients according to International Study of Aplastic Anemia and Agranulocytosis and Camitta criteria. At the time blood was sampled, none of the patients had received any therapy. The study deep-sequenced TCR repertoires of sorted CD4+ and CD8+ blood T cells from severe aplastic anemia patients and healthy subjects. Patients were enrolled under clinicaltrials.gov protocols 00001620, 01623167, 00001397, 00071045, 00081523 and 00961064 in the USA. Ficoll-Paque density gradient centrifugation was used to isolate peripheral blood mononuclear cells. Before DNA was extracted, CD4+ and CD8+ T cells were sorted using either FACS or magnetic beads.

According to the germline V gene (reference sequence), CDR1 reads DFQATT and CDR2 reads SNEGSKA. V and J lose 6 bases and 4 bases, and a span of 15 bases separates them. Including cysteine and phenylalanine, the CDR3 has 13 amino acids. The entry retains the CDR3 DNA only, 39 bases that are in frame from base 1. Points the paper makes about the study in general: Patients and healthy controls showed no significant difference in CD8+ Simpson's diversity (P=0.060). Although roughly 29 CD8+ CDR3 sequences were shared by patients and controls, these sequences appeared highly expressed in patients and within the immunodominant clones of patients.

TCR beta VDJ combination and CDR3 sequence profiling used genomic DNA as the template. TCR repertoire sequencing was run on an Illumina HiSeq 2000. Under the source paper's analysis protocol: TRBV/TRBJ rearrangement plots, CDR3 size and DJ length profiles, and Simpson's diversity index were used to assess repertoires. The immunodominant clone was defined as the most abundant DNA sequence in deep sequencing data. CDR3 amino acid sequences were screened for sharing across subjects and were compared with published repertoires and the VDJdb database. TCRdb's own reprocessing of the public reads used fastp at Q25 and MiXCR and kept productive beta chains. Every entry covers one CDR3 protein and lists the most common genes and DNA from its rows. The V and J calls come from TCRdb's annotation, not from the publication. This sample gives around 200,000 distinct CDR3 sequences in total; nearly 50% of them show up just once. Together, the top ten hold 10% to 15% of the sample.

The source is a human donor with aplastic anemia. This chain is built from TRBV20-1 and TRBJ1-2; a weak D assignment points to TRBD1 (5 bases agree). Source material: sorted CD4+, CD8+, or CD8+CD57+ T cells (not recorded which) from PBMCs. The CDR3 protein: CSATIRGGYGYTF. The nucleotides read TGCAGTGCGACGATACGGGGGGGCTATGGCTACACCTTC.